A single sample is the source of the 17 T cell receptor beta chains below, sequenced in a study of control samples from healthy donors and cancer patients. Sequencing used immunoSEQ multiplex PCR; TCRdb keeps in-frame clones, though not all of them. The table has around 68,000 clones, 83% seen once; the top ten hold around a sixth. The sequenced sample consisted of blood. Every receptor here comes from a man aged 55-75 years in good health.

V gene TRBV7-2 combines with J gene TRBJ1-3; D gene unclear. Germline V gives CDR1 SGHTA, CDR2 FQGNSA. The CDR3 consists of 17 residues. The V end was cut by 1 base, the J end by 0 bases, with 13 bases between. CDR3 bases: TGTGCCAGCAGCTTAGACGCCCTGCTCAGCTCTGGAAACACCATATATTTT. This translates into CASSLDALLSSGNTIYF.

The J gene is TRBJ1-2, the V gene TRBV20-1; D ambiguous. The CDR3 contains 12 residues. Germline CDR1 DFQATT, CDR2 SNEGSKA (reference sequence). V was cut by 3 bases and J by 7 bases, with 12 bases left in between. DNA for the CDR3: TGCAGTGCTAGTGTCACTTATGGTGGCTACACCTTC. This gives the protein CSASVTYGGYTF.

The rearrangement joins TRBV11-2 to TRBJ2-1; tentatively, D is TRBD2 (5 bases). This CDR3 contains 14 residues. CDR1 and CDR2 (germline): SGHAT, FQNNGV. Trimming stripped 5 bases from V and 8 bases from J, with 16 bases between. CDR3 loop: CASSRLADFDEQFF. The DNA of the CDR3 is TGTGCCAGCAGCCGGCTAGCAGATTTCGATGAGCAGTTCTTC. Using reference TRBV11-2 and TRBJ2-1 for the parts outside the CDR3, the full variable domain is EAGVAQSPRYKIIEKRQSVAFWCNPISGHATLYWYQQILGQGPKLLIQFQNNGVVDDSQLPKDRFSAERLKGVDSTLKIQPAKLEDSAVYLCASSRLADFDEQFFGPGTRLTVL.

V gene TRBV6-5 combines with J gene TRBJ2-3, with 9 positions matching TRBD1. This CDR3 region has 13 residues. Unmatched junction bases numbered 6, after V lost 6 bases and J lost 8 bases. Germline values: CDR1 MNHEY, CDR2 SVGAGI. CDR3 residues: CASRQGAQGTQYF. As DNA, the CDR3 is TGTGCCAGCAGACAGGGGGCGCAGGGTACGCAGTATTTT.

The chain recombines TRBV3-1 (or the pseudogene TRBV3-2) with TRBJ1-1; no clear D gene. The CDR3 covers 13 residues. Deletions cut 2 bases from V and 6 bases from J, with 10 bases between. Germline CDR1 and CDR2: LGHDT and YNNKEL (reference sequence). CDR3 amino acids: CASSQMEDSEAFF. In DNA, the CDR3 is TGTGCCAGCAGCCAAATGGAGGACTCTGAAGCTTTCTTT.

The rearrangement links TRBV5-1 to TRBJ2-1, with D hard to call. Germline CDR1 is SGHRS and CDR2 is YFSETQ. The CDR3 consists of 15 residues. Trimming removed 1 base from V and 6 bases from J, with 14 bases in between. The CDR3 sequence: CASSLIFAVPNEQFF. CDR3 nucleotides: TGCGCCAGCAGCTTGATCTTCGCGGTACCCAATGAGCAGTTCTTC.

This sequence joins TRBV27 and TRBJ1-1; 9 bases align to TRBD1. The germline gives CDR1 MNHEY, CDR2 SMNVEV (reference sequence). Trimming took 5 bases from V and 1 from J; bases not matched to a gene: 5. CDR3 length: 15 residues. CDR3 nucleotides: TGTGCCAGCAGTCCTACAGGGGGCCGGAACACTGAAGCTTTCTTT. Translated, it gives CASSPTGGRNTEAFF.

The chain uses TRBV6-5 and TRBJ1-2, with 7 bases identical to TRBD1. Losses at the gene ends were 6 bases for V and 3 bases for J; bases not matched to a gene: 10. CDR1 MNHEY and CDR2 SVGAGI come from the germline V gene. This CDR3 has 15 amino acids. CDR3 in DNA: TGTGCCAGCAGCCCCCGCCGGACAGGAGACTATGGCTACACCTTC. This gives the protein CASSPRRTGDYGYTF.

The chain combines TRBV19 with TRBJ2-1; D is tentatively TRBD1 or TRBD2 (5 bases each). Germline V gene sequence: CDR1 LNHDA, CDR2 SQIVND (reference sequence). The CDR3 length is 15 residues. Trimming cost V 6 bases and J 0 bases, with 12 bases left between them. The CDR3 region is CASSLGPSSYNEQFF. The DNA of the CDR3 is TGTGCCAGTAGCCTGGGACCCAGCTCCTACAATGAGCAGTTCTTC.

This rearrangement joins TRBV5-1 to TRBJ1-6, with 7 bases that match TRBD1. Trimming cost V 3 bases and J 7 bases; bases outside gene matches: 10. The V gene's germline CDR1 is SGHRS and CDR2 YFSETQ. This CDR3 spans 16 amino acids. The CDR3 sequence: CASSSTVTGINSPLHF. In nucleotides, the CDR3 is TGCGCCAGCAGCTCAACCGTGACAGGGATCAATTCACCCCTCCACTTT.

This clone was detected a few times. The rearrangement uses TRBV11-3 and TRBJ2-1; D might be TRBD1 or TRBD2, each matching 7 bases. CDR1 is SGHNT and CDR2 is YENEEA in the germline V gene. Trimming took off 6 bases at V and 12 bases at J, with 12 bases between the two ends. This CDR3 has 11 amino acids. CDR3 region: CASSQGGRQFF. In nucleotides, the CDR3 is TGTGCCAGCAGTCAGGGGGGGAGGCAGTTCTTC.

The CDR3 bases are TGTGCCAGTAGTTCCCCGGCGCGGGCTAGCAATCAGCCCCAGCATTTT. This translates into CASSSPARASNQPQHF. This chain joins TRBV19 and TRBJ1-5; D unresolved. The germline CDR1 and CDR2 sequences are LNHDA and SQIVND (reference sequence). The CDR3 sequence is 16 residues long. V was shortened by 5 bases and J by 0 bases, with 14 bases between the two germline ends.

The V and J genes are TRBV19 and TRBJ2-7; D gene uncertain. Trimming pared 5 bases from V and 2 bases from J, leaving 10 bases between. CDR3 length: 13 residues. CDR1 is LNHDA, CDR2 SQIVND, per germline (reference sequence). The CDR3 coding sequence is TGTGCCAGTAGTTTGGGCCTACCCTACGAGCAGTACTTC. It specifies CASSLGLPYEQYF.

The chain carries TRBV5-1 and TRBJ2-2, with TRBD1 matching 7 bases. This CDR3 spans 14 amino acids. The ends lost 0 bases at V and 4 bases at J; junction bases unmatched: 0. CDR1 and CDR2 from the germline V gene are SGHRS and YFSETQ. DNA of the CDR3: TGCGCCAGCAGCTTGGGACAGGGCACCGGGGAGCTGTTTTTT. Translated, it gives CASSLGQGTGELFF.

This clone has just a few counts. The CDR3 region is CATSRGNRPGTEAFF. For the CDR3, the DNA is TGTGCCACCAGCAGAGGAAACAGGCCCGGCACTGAAGCTTTCTTT. The chain uses TRBV15 and TRBJ1-1; D might be TRBD1 (5 bases). The CDR3 extends over 15 amino acids. Per germline, CDR1 LNHNV and CDR2 YYDKDF (reference sequence). V was cut by 1 base and J by 4 bases, with 13 bases left in between.

This clone was found once. The chain employs TRBV4-3 and TRBJ2-3; D gene uncertain. V was trimmed by 0 bases and J by 0 bases, leaving 16 bases between them. There are 18 residues in the CDR3. Looked up from germline, CDR1 is LGHNA and CDR2 is YSLEER. The CDR3 here is CASSQEPFRPGSTDTQYF. CDR3 nucleotide sequence: TGCGCCAGCAGCCAAGAACCCTTTAGGCCTGGGAGCACAGATACGCAGTATTTT.

The V call is TRBV30, the J call TRBJ2-3; D remains ambiguous. V was trimmed by 0 bases and J by 3 bases, leaving 13 bases between them. This CDR3 has 15 amino acids. Germline CDR1 GTSNPN, CDR2 SVGIG (reference sequence). The CDR3 loop is CAWSVLAARTDTQYF. The DNA of the CDR3 is TGTGCCTGGAGTGTACTTGCGGCCCGAACAGATACGCAGTATTTT.